Following are 14 T cell receptor beta chains from one sample sequenced in a study of T cells after yellow fever vaccination. MiXCR, applied by TCRdb to the 5' RACE reads, yields one record per CDR3 protein. Of 200,000 to 300,000 distinct CDR3 sequences in the sample, more than 3.5% were seen once. The material was PBMCs, obtained 15 days after the yellow fever booster vaccination. These receptors were obtained from a man aged 18 to 30 who received the YFV17D yellow fever vaccine.

This clonotype was recorded at least ten times. The chain uses TRBV6-2 or TRBV6-3 and TRBJ2-3; unclear D gene. V lost 0 bases and J lost 1, with 17 bases in between. The CDR3 extends over 18 amino acids. Germline CDR1 reads MNHEY; CDR2 reads SVGEGT. This CDR3 reads CASSYSWLVTRGTDTQYF. CDR3 sequence (DNA): TGTGCCAGCAGTTACTCCTGGTTGGTCACCCGCGGCACAGATACGCAGTATTTT.

This clonotype was detected many times. The rearrangement joins TRBV24-1 to TRBJ2-7; tentative D call: TRBD1 (6 bases). CDR1 is KGHDR and CDR2 is SFDVKD in the germline V gene. Trimming left V 7 bases short and J 1 base short, with 19 bases between. The CDR3 consists of 16 residues. CDR3 sequence reads: CATRSPGQPPSYEQYF. In DNA, the CDR3 is TGTGCCACCAGAAGCCCCGGACAGCCTCCTTCCTACGAGCAGTACTTC.

The chain has TRBV7-2 and TRBJ2-6, with D perhaps being TRBD1 or TRBD2 (6 bases each). CDR3 length: 16 amino acids. Germline CDR1 reads SGHTA; CDR2 reads FQGNSA. V shed 5 bases and J shed 3 bases, with 14 bases lying between them. The CDR3 bases are TGTGCCAGCAGCGTGAATGGGGGGCTTGGGGCCAACGTCCTGACTTTC. This sequence encodes CASSVNGGLGANVLTF.

The V gene is TRBV7-3, the J gene TRBJ2-3, with a tentative D call TRBD2 (5 bases). Trimming cost V 1 base and J 5 bases, with 13 bases left between them. The V gene's germline CDR1 is SGHTA and CDR2 FQGTGA. The CDR3 is 15 residues long. As DNA, the CDR3 is TGTGCCAGCAGCTTAAGTCCTAGCCTTGGAGATACGCAGTATTTT. Translated, it gives CASSLSPSLGDTQYF.

This clonotype was detected ten times or more. This chain uses TRBV21-1 with TRBJ2-5; the table's D call of TRBD2 was not tested on the DNA. TRBV21-1 is a pseudogene locus. The CDR3 is 18 residues long. The CDR3 nucleotides are TGTGCCAGCAGCAAAGTTGGGCTAGCGGACCTGTACCAAGAGACCCAGTACTTC. Encoded protein: CASSKVGLADLYQETQYF.

At least ten counts were recorded for this clonotype. The chain links TRBV7-6 to TRBJ2-5; 14 bases agree with TRBD2. V lost 6 bases to trimming and J lost 3 bases; unmatched junction nucleotides: 9. The CDR3 extends over 17 amino acids. Germline loops: CDR1 SGHVS, CDR2 FNYEAQ. CDR3 bases: TGTGCCAGCAGTCCGGGACTAGCGGGAGATTCAGAAGAGACCCAGTACTTC. Translated: CASSPGLAGDSEETQYF. The full variable domain, its missing parts supplied by reference TRBV7-6 and TRBJ2-5, is GAGVSQSPRYKVTKRGQDVALRCDPISGHVSLYWYRQALGQGPEFLTYFNYEAQQDKSGLPNDRFSAERPEGSISTLTIQRTEQRDSAMYRCASSPGLAGDSEETQYFGPGTRLLVL.

This clonotype was recorded at least ten times. V usage is TRBV4-2 and J usage is TRBJ2-1; D may be TRBD1 or TRBD2 (7 bases each). Germline V gene sequence: CDR1 LGHNA, CDR2 YNFKEQ. The V and J ends lost 4 bases and 7 bases respectively, with 17 bases between them. This CDR3 comprises 15 residues. As DNA, the CDR3 is TGTGCCAGCAGCCGACCTGGGGAGGGGGCGAATGAGCAGTTCTTC. This translates into CASSRPGEGANEQFF.

In its sample, this clonotype was seen many times. The chain uses TRBV5-1 and TRBJ1-1, with D tentatively TRBD1 (5 bases). Germline values: CDR1 SGHRS, CDR2 YFSETQ. The CDR3 extends over 12 amino acids. Trimming left V 2 bases short and J 7 bases short, with 9 bases between. The CDR3 spells CASSLEGYEAFF. In nucleotides, the CDR3 is TGCGCCAGCAGCTTAGAGGGGTATGAAGCTTTCTTT.

This clonotype was recorded many times. The rearrangement uses TRBV5-4 and TRBJ2-7; maybe TRBD1 (6 bases). There are 14 residues in the CDR3. The ends were cut back, 1 base at V and 0 bases at J, with 8 bases in the middle. The germline V gene encodes CDR1 SGHNT and CDR2 YYREEE (reference sequence). In DNA form, the CDR3 reads TGTGCCAGCAGCTTGACAGGGAGCTCCTACGAGCAGTACGTC. This sequence encodes CASSLTGSSYEQYV.

This clonotype appeared many times. This CDR3 is CASSLGIGYGYTF. The DNA of the CDR3 is TGTGCCAGCAGCTTGGGGATCGGCTATGGCTACACCTTC. V gene TRBV7-9 combines with J gene TRBJ1-2; D not resolved. Looked up from germline, CDR1 is SEHNR and CDR2 is FQNEAQ (reference sequence). The V gene lost 3 bases and the J gene lost 4 bases, with 9 bases spanning the gap. The CDR3 totals 13 residues.

This clonotype appeared many times. The chain joins TRBV4-1 to TRBJ2-5; D not certain. The CDR3 has 15 amino acids. The germline V and J ends were trimmed by 0 bases and 5 bases, with 13 bases remaining between them. Per the germline V gene, CDR1 is MGHRA and CDR2 is YSYEKL. The CDR3 coding sequence is TGCGCCAGCAGCCAAGATGGGGTCCACCGGGAGACCCAGTACTTC. It specifies CASSQDGVHRETQYF.

There are many counts of this clonotype. The rearrangement joins TRBV7-8 to TRBJ2-1; the D gene is possibly TRBD1 (6 bases). Trimming left V 3 bases short and J 6 bases short, with 9 bases between. The CDR3 contains 13 residues. From germline, CDR1 is SGHVS and CDR2 FQNEAQ. CDR3 in amino acids: CASSFTGSNEQFF. The CDR3, as DNA: TGTGCCAGCAGCTTTACAGGGTCCAATGAGCAGTTCTTC.

The chain has TRBV10-3 and TRBJ1-5; D is undetermined. In germline, CDR1 is ENHRY, CDR2 SYGVKD. The ends were cut back, 3 bases at V and 9 bases at J, with 9 bases in the middle. The CDR3 is 12 amino acids. This CDR3 reads CAISDKSRPQHF. DNA for the CDR3: TGTGCCATCAGTGACAAGTCTCGGCCCCAGCATTTT.

This clonotype was picked up many times. The chain is built from TRBV20-1 and TRBJ1-3; a possible D gene is TRBD1 (5 bases). CDR3 size: 14 residues. V lost 5 bases and J lost 0, with 11 bases in between. Germline V CDR1 and CDR2: DFQATT, SNEGSKA (reference sequence). The CDR3 bases are TGCAGTGCTGGGACGCAGACCTCTGGAAACACCATATATTTT. Protein: CSAGTQTSGNTIYF.